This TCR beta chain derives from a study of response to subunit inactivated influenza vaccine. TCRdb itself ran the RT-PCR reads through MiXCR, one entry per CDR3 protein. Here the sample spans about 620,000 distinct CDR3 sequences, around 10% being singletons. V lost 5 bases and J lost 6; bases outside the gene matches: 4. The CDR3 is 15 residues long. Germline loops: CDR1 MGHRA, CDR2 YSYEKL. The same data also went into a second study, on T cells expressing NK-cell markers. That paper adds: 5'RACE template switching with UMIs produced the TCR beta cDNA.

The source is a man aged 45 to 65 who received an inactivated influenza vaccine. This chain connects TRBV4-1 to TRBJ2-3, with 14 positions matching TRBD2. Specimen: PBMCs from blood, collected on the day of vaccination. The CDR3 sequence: CASSGTSGRPDTQYF. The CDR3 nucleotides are TGCGCCAGCAGCGGGACTAGCGGGAGACCGGATACGCAGTATTTT.